These 24 T cell receptor beta chains originate from one sample sequenced in a study of T-cell memory formation after mild COVID-19. TCRdb ran MiXCR on the 5' RACE reads and lists one entry per CDR3 protein. This sample has 250,000 to 350,000 distinct CDR3 sequences, with 15% found just once. The sample comprised PBMCs or a T cell subset sorted from them (not recorded which). These receptors were obtained from a man younger than 30 who had mild COVID-19 (a few samples of this study predate the infection). Cell type and time point are not known.

This sequence joins TRBV6-5 and TRBJ2-3; D unresolved. The germline V gene has CDR1 MNHEY and CDR2 SVGAGI. The CDR3 extends over 11 amino acids. Trimming shortened V by 5 bases and J by 6 bases, and 6 bases separated the two germline ends. CDR3: CASSDWDTQYF. The CDR3 bases are TGTGCCAGCAGTGACTGGGATACGCAGTATTTT.

This chain uses TRBV5-5 with TRBJ1-1, with D uncertain. V shed 4 bases and J shed 0 bases, with 10 bases lying between them. Germline-derived CDR1 and CDR2 are SGHKS and YYEKEE (reference sequence). CDR3 length equals 14 residues. The CDR3: CASSALIMNTEAFF. In DNA form, the CDR3 reads TGTGCCAGCAGCGCCCTCATTATGAACACTGAAGCTTTCTTT. Complete variable domain (other parts from reference TRBV5-5 and TRBJ1-1): DAGVTQSPTHLIKTRGQQVTLRCSPISGHKSVSWYQQVLGQGPQFIFQYYEKEERGRGNFPDRFSARQFPNYSSELNVNALLLGDSALYLCASSALIMNTEAFFGQGTRLTVV.

This clonotype occurred a few times. V usage is TRBV5-1 and J usage is TRBJ2-7; D is possibly TRBD1 (5 bases). Trimming left V 0 bases short and J 2 bases short, with 12 bases between. The CDR3 length is 15 residues. In germline, CDR1 is SGHRS, CDR2 YFSETQ. CDR3 amino acids: CASSLVPGIPYEQYV. The CDR3 bases are TGCGCCAGCAGCTTGGTGCCAGGGATCCCCTACGAGCAGTACGTC.

V gene TRBV5-1 combines with J gene TRBJ1-2; tentative D call: TRBD1 (6 bases). This CDR3 has 10 amino acids. Trimming cost V 9 bases and J 5 bases, with 8 bases left between them. Germline V lookup: CDR1 SGHRS, CDR2 YFSETQ. The CDR3 DNA is TGCGCCATACAGGGTTATGGCTACACCTTC. This gives the protein CAIQGYGYTF.

A few counts support this clonotype. The chain combines TRBV7-3 with TRBJ2-5; D might be TRBD1 (6 bases). This CDR3 region has 14 residues. V was trimmed by 5 bases and J by 4 bases, leaving 14 bases between them. Per germline, CDR1 SGHTA and CDR2 FQGTGA. CDR3 in amino acids: CASSPEGVAETQYF. Here the CDR3 DNA reads TGTGCCAGCAGCCCTGAGGGGGTTGCAGAGACCCAGTACTTC.

The CDR3 loop is CASADRNTEAFF. In nucleotides, the CDR3 is TGTGCCAGCGCGGACAGGAACACTGAAGCTTTCTTT. The gene calls are TRBV7-9 and TRBJ1-1, with D perhaps TRBD1 (6 bases). Trimming left V 8 bases short and J 1 base short, with 8 bases between. The germline CDR1 and CDR2 sequences are SEHNR and FQNEAQ (reference sequence). This CDR3 spans 12 amino acids.

This clonotype has more than one count but fewer than ten. As DNA, the CDR3 is TGTGCCAGCAGCTTAGTACGGGGCGCTTACAATGAGCAGTTCTTC. Translated: CASSLVRGAYNEQFF. The V call is TRBV7-9, the J call TRBJ2-1; possibly TRBD1 or TRBD2 for D (5 bases each). The ends were cut back, 1 base at V and 4 bases at J, with 11 bases in the middle. Germline CDR1 and CDR2: SEHNR and FQNEAQ (reference sequence). The CDR3 covers 15 residues.

The chain carries TRBV4-3 and TRBJ2-3, with D uncertain. CDR3 length: 15 residues. CDR1 is LGHNA, CDR2 YSLEER, per germline. The germline V and J ends were trimmed by 1 base and 6 bases, with 14 bases remaining between them. The CDR3 loop is CASSQGAGRADTQYF. In nucleotides, the CDR3 is TGCGCCAGCAGCCAAGGTGCAGGTAGGGCGGATACGCAGTATTTT.

The chain joins TRBV24-1 to TRBJ2-3; TRBD2 is a possible D gene (6 bases). The V end lost 4 bases, the J end lost 1 base, and 8 bases lay between the germline ends. Germline V gene lookup returns CDR1 KGHDR and CDR2 SFDVKD. The CDR3 runs 14 residues. CDR3 in amino acids: CATSEEGGTDTQYF. Here the CDR3 DNA reads TGTGCCACCAGTGAGGAGGGCGGCACAGATACGCAGTATTTT.

This clonotype has more than one count but fewer than ten. This chain joins TRBV28 and TRBJ2-3; TRBD2 might be the D (5 bases). Trimming took 7 bases from V and 1 from J, leaving 15 bases between them. The CDR3 sequence is 15 residues long. Germline V CDR1 and CDR2: MDHEN, SYDVKM. The CDR3 loop is CASKEDFLRTDTQYF. In DNA form, the CDR3 reads TGTGCCAGCAAAGAGGACTTCCTTCGCACAGATACGCAGTATTTT.

This clonotype was picked up a small number of times. V gene TRBV4-3 combines with J gene TRBJ1-3; a possible D gene is TRBD1 (6 bases). Trimming pared 0 bases from V and 4 bases from J, leaving 10 bases between. The CDR3 contains 15 residues. Germline CDR1 is LGHNA and CDR2 is YSLEER. The CDR3: CASSQDPGAGNTIYF. CDR3 in DNA: TGCGCCAGCAGCCAAGACCCAGGGGCCGGAAACACCATATATTTT.

This clonotype was recorded many times. This chain links TRBV18 with TRBJ2-7; D is possibly TRBD1 (6 bases). The length of the CDR3 is 13 residues. Trimming took off 5 bases at V and 6 bases at J, with 14 bases between the two ends. Germline V CDR1 and CDR2: KGHSH, LQKENI. The CDR3 reads CASSRSDSSEQYV. The CDR3, as DNA: TGTGCCAGCTCAAGATCGGACAGTTCCGAGCAGTACGTC.

This clonotype was counted a few times. The V call is TRBV19, the J call TRBJ1-2; a weak D match, TRBD1 (6 bases). The CDR3 consists of 14 residues. Trimming left V 6 bases short and J 3 bases short, with 14 bases between. Germline V lookup: CDR1 LNHDA, CDR2 SQIVND (reference sequence). The chain's CDR3 is CASRPTGSDYGYTF. The CDR3 DNA sequence: TGTGCCAGTAGACCCACAGGGAGCGACTATGGCTACACCTTC.

In this sample, this clonotype turned up many times. The chain has TRBV3-1 and TRBJ2-1; D is unclear. Trimming left V 0 bases short and J 3 bases short, with 9 bases between. Looked up from germline, CDR1 is LGHDT and CDR2 is YNNKEL (reference sequence). The CDR3 is 15 amino acids. For the CDR3, the DNA is TGTGCCAGCAGCCAAGATTCCCCAGTCTACAATGAGCAGTTCTTC. As protein: CASSQDSPVYNEQFF.

This clonotype was seen many times. The chain carries TRBV5-1 and TRBJ1-2; the D is unclear. Germline V gene data show CDR1 as SGHRS and CDR2 as YFSETQ. This CDR3 spans 14 amino acids. The V and J ends lost 0 bases and 4 bases respectively, with 10 bases between them. The CDR3 region has the DNA TGCGCCAGCAGCTTGGAACAGAGGTTCTATGGCTACACCTTC. Amino acid sequence: CASSLEQRFYGYTF.

This clonotype has ten or more counts. CDR3 amino acids: CASSLTGRETQYF. As DNA, the CDR3 is TGTGCCAGCAGTTTGACAGGTCGGGAGACCCAGTACTTC. The J gene is TRBJ2-5, the V gene TRBV12-3 or TRBV12-4; possible D gene TRBD1, 6 bases. V was cut by 3 bases and J by 5 bases, with 10 bases left in between. CDR3 length: 13 residues.

This clonotype was counted between two and nine times. The gene calls are TRBV7-8 and TRBJ1-6, with 7 bases matching TRBD1. Losses at the gene ends were 4 bases for V and 9 bases for J; bases not matched to a gene: 6. Germline-derived CDR1 and CDR2 are SGHVS and FQNEAQ. This CDR3 is 14 amino acids long. The CDR3 nucleotides read TGTGCCAGCAGCTCCCGACAGGGCGCTTCACCCCTCCACTTT. It yields the protein CASSSRQGASPLHF.

This chain connects TRBV3-1 to TRBJ2-1, with 8 positions matching TRBD1. CDR3 length equals 17 residues. V was clipped by 4 bases and J by 8 bases; unmatched bases: 16. Germline CDR1 is LGHDT and CDR2 is YNNKEL (reference sequence). CDR3 amino acids: CASSPPTHFTGGYEQFF. The CDR3 coding sequence is TGTGCCAGCAGCCCACCAACGCACTTCACAGGGGGGTATGAGCAGTTCTTC.

A few counts support this clonotype. J is TRBJ2-1 and V is TRBV5-1; D unclear. The CDR3 runs to 15 residues. Looked up from germline, CDR1 is SGHRS and CDR2 is YFSETQ. V was clipped by 3 bases and J by 4 bases, with 14 bases between them. CDR3 coding DNA: TGCGCCAGCAGCTCTGACCCGTCGAGTTACAATGAGCAGTTCTTC. Its translation is CASSSDPSSYNEQFF.

This clonotype has a handful of counts. The chain uses TRBV7-9 and TRBJ1-1, with D uncertain. Between the trimmed V and J ends, which lost 6 bases and 4 bases, there was a span of 12 bases. The CDR3 has 13 residues. Looked up from germline, CDR1 is SEHNR and CDR2 is FQNEAQ (reference sequence). Here the CDR3 reads CASSPEWSTEAFF. The CDR3 bases are TGTGCCAGCAGTCCAGAATGGTCCACTGAAGCTTTCTTT.

This clonotype was recorded a few times. The chain recombines TRBV12-3 or TRBV12-4 with TRBJ2-1; D not resolved. The CDR3 spans 15 residues. V lost 4 bases and J 6 bases, leaving 16 bases between the germline ends. CDR3 DNA: TGTGCCAGCAGTTGGCTTGCCGCCAGGTTCAATGAGCAGTTCTTC. Translating gives CASSWLAARFNEQFF.

This clonotype has a handful of counts. The rearrangement links TRBV6-2 or TRBV6-3 to TRBJ1-2, with D possibly being TRBD1 (6 bases). Germline V gives CDR1 MNHEY, CDR2 SVGEGT. The V gene lost 3 bases and the J gene lost 4 bases, with 21 bases spanning the gap. The CDR3 extends over 17 amino acids. The CDR3 bases are TGTGCCAGCAGTTATATAGACCTTGGGCGCAGGGGCTATGGCTACACCTTC. Encoded protein: CASSYIDLGRRGYGYTF.

The gene calls are TRBV5-1 and TRBJ2-3; no clear D gene. V lost 1 base to trimming and J lost 2 bases, with 5 bases between them. This CDR3 comprises 13 residues. The germline gives CDR1 SGHRS, CDR2 YFSETQ. The CDR3 here is CASSLIPTDTQYF. The CDR3 DNA follows: TGCGCCAGCAGCTTGATACCCACAGATACGCAGTATTTT.

The V call is TRBV7-2, the J call TRBJ1-6; D possibly corresponds to TRBD1 (5 bases). The CDR3 is 19 residues long. Germline V CDR1 and CDR2: SGHTA, FQGNSA. The ends were cut back, 0 bases at V and 6 bases at J, with 21 bases in the middle. The CDR3 protein is CASSLAEGFGQKINSPLHF. In DNA, the CDR3 is TGTGCCAGCAGCTTAGCCGAGGGATTCGGACAAAAAATTAATTCACCCCTCCACTTT.